One sample yielded the 8 T cell receptor beta chains listed below, sequenced in a study of blood T cell repertoires in COVID-19. The repertoire was sequenced with immunoSEQ multiplex PCR; TCRdb's copy has only in-frame clones and lacks some. This table holds some 120,000 clones, 82% found once. The sequencing sample was made of peripheral blood. The receptor source for this set is a man between 65 and 80 years old with active or convalescent COVID-19.

The chain recombines TRBV9 with TRBJ2-3; 14 positions match TRBD2. The germline V gene encodes CDR1 SGDLS and CDR2 YYNGEE. This CDR3 has 14 residues. J was trimmed by 3 bases and V by 8 bases; bases with no gene match: 2. The CDR3 region is CASGTSGSTDTQYF. The CDR3 region has the DNA TGTGCCAGTGGGACTAGCGGGAGTACAGATACGCAGTATTTT.

This sequence joins TRBV4-3 and TRBJ2-5; TRBD1 aligns across 7 bases. The ends lost 3 bases at V and 5 bases at J; junction bases unmatched: 9. This CDR3 spans 15 amino acids. Germline V gives CDR1 LGHNA, CDR2 YSLEER. CDR3 nucleotide sequence: TGCGCCAGCAGCCAGAACCCAGGGGGACATGAGACCCAGTACTTC. Translation: CASSQNPGGHETQYF.

V is TRBV9 and J is TRBJ2-2, with TRBD2 matching over 8 bases. The V segment lost 4 bases and the J segment 1 base; nucleotides outside the gene matches: 6. Germline CDR1 and CDR2: SGDLS and YYNGEE. The CDR3 is 16 amino acids. The CDR3 here is CASSIKAGVNTGELFF. CDR3 sequence (DNA): TGTGCCAGCAGCATAAAAGCGGGAGTGAACACCGGGGAGCTGTTTTTT.

The chain recombines TRBV7-9 with TRBJ2-7, with D possibly matching TRBD1 (5 bases). Trimming removed 4 bases from V and 3 bases from J, with 13 bases in between. This CDR3 is built from 14 residues. CDR1 and CDR2 (germline): SEHNR, FQNEAQ (reference sequence). DNA for the CDR3: TGTGCCAGCAGCTCCATGGCAGGGAACTACGAGCAGTACTTC. Protein sequence: CASSSMAGNYEQYF.

The V and J genes are TRBV24-1 and TRBJ2-2; possibly TRBD2 for D (5 bases). Trimming cost V 4 bases and J 1 base, with 12 bases left between them. Germline V lookup: CDR1 KGHDR, CDR2 SFDVKD. The CDR3 contains 16 residues. The CDR3 DNA reads as TGTGCCACCAGTGACCCGAGCGGAGGGAACACCGGGGAGCTGTTTTTT. It encodes CATSDPSGGNTGELFF.

V and J are TRBV9 and TRBJ1-2; no definite D call. The CDR3 runs 15 residues. V was trimmed by 0 bases and J by 2 bases, leaving 11 bases between them. The V gene's germline CDR1 is SGDLS and CDR2 YYNGEE. CDR3 protein: CASSVEPGVNYGYTF. The CDR3 DNA reads as TGTGCCAGCAGCGTAGAGCCCGGGGTCAACTATGGCTACACCTTC.

The genes are TRBV7-3 and TRBJ1-6, with D possibly being TRBD1 (5 bases). The CDR3 is 14 amino acids. Germline V gene sequence: CDR1 SGHTA, CDR2 FQGTGA. V was trimmed by 6 bases and J by 5 bases, leaving 11 bases between them. This CDR3 is CASRSGTNNSPLHF. The CDR3 DNA reads TGTGCCAGCAGATCCGGGACTAATAATTCACCCCTCCACTTT. Together with reference TRBV7-3 and TRBJ1-6, the CDR3 gives the full variable domain: GAGVSQTPSNKVTEKGKYVELRCDPISGHTALYWYRQSLGQGPEFLIYFQGTGAADDSGLPNDRFFAVRPEGSVSTLKIQRTERGDSAVYLCASRSGTNNSPLHFGNGTRLTVT.

This chain uses TRBV2 with TRBJ1-5; D is perhaps TRBD1 (5 bases). Per germline, CDR1 SNHLY and CDR2 FYNNEI. V was shortened by 7 bases and J by 0 bases, with 13 bases between the two germline ends. This CDR3 has 15 amino acids. The CDR3 DNA is TGTGCCAGCAATTCCCAGGGTTATAGCAATCAGCCCCAGCATTTT. As protein: CASNSQGYSNQPQHF.